This is a list of T cell receptor beta chains from one sample in a study of T cell repertoires in cytomegalovirus infection. Each CDR3 protein is one row after TCRdb ran MiXCR on the reads. The top ten hold roughly 12% of the sample, which has about 400,000 distinct CDR3 sequences, just under 35% seen once. Antigens for these TCRs are unknown. The sequencing here drew on cultured PBMCs, taken from culture after CMV antigen stimulation. All receptors derive from a human donor in good health (CMV status not recorded). Some clones in this sample may be carry-over from other donors' samples. Each CDR3 is given without its conserved first and last residue.

>TRBJ1-6|TRBV2
ASRATGGYNSPLH
>TRBJ1-6|TRBV11-2
ASSLERGTYNSPLH
>TRBJ2-3|TRBV7-9
ASSSMPGQKISTDTQY
>TRBJ2-5|TRBV19
ASSIVPGETQY
>TRBJ1-2|TRBV12-3/TRBV12-4
ASREPTGGDGYT
>TRBJ2-5|TRBV12-3/TRBV12-4
ASSLLAETQY
>TRBJ2-1|TRBV4-1
ASSQDVARGQF
>TRBJ2-5|TRBV10-3
AIRRGQGTETQY
>TRBJ2-5|TRBV10-1
ASSEVKGFLETQY
>TRBJ2-1|TRBV20-1
SAEGGRGGNEQF
>TRBJ2-7|TRBV4-1
ASSQRAGGPYEQY
>TRBJ1-2|TRBV28
ASSTWDRADPNYGYT
>TRBJ2-1|TRBV7-2
ASSFAGLTNNEQF
>TRBJ1-3|TRBV19
ASSIGYGSSGNTIY
>TRBJ2-5|TRBV5-5
ASSPDGDYQETQY
>TRBJ2-5|TRBV2
ASSGTMQETQY
>TRBJ2-7|TRBV7-2
ASSSPGEPYEQY
>TRBJ2-1|TRBV20-1
SASSSGPYNEQF
>TRBJ2-1|TRBV7-9
ASSPGGSRYNEQF
>TRBJ2-3|TRBV28
ASSLAGLAGADTQY
>TRBJ1-4|TRBV4-1
ASSQEDRGFATNEKLF
>TRBJ1-5|TRBV7-2
ASSLGGVSNQPQH
>TRBJ2-3|TRBV6-5
ASSYSLFNQGRKTDTQY
>TRBJ1-4|TRBV5-4
ASSVPGQGKEKLF
>TRBJ1-1|TRBV12-3/TRBV12-4
ASSFPGTGGSEAF
>TRBJ1-1|TRBV6-2/TRBV6-3
ASSSYSVTEAF
>TRBJ2-5|TRBV4-2
ASSQEGQGRETQY
>TRBJ2-1|TRBV11-3
ASSPGQEGQF
>TRBJ1-1|TRBV11-2
ASSLLESGGYNTEAF
>TRBJ1-2|TRBV27
ASSLSIAVAGTRGYT
>TRBJ1-4|TRBV6-1
ASSASRDRAEKLF
>TRBJ2-1|TRBV7-2
ASSPQGGGYNEQF
>TRBJ1-4|TRBV14
ASSARQGISEKLF
>TRBJ1-2|TRBV29-1
SVDGRDRGNYGYT
>TRBJ2-3|TRBV4-2
ASSQETSGRAIDTQY
>TRBJ2-1|TRBV27
ASSPSSGRVPYNEQF
>TRBJ2-3|TRBV5-4
ASSLRSGRSDTQY
>TRBJ2-4|TRBV20-1
SARAAGNKNIQY
>TRBJ2-7|TRBV9
ASSPDPNGATYEQY
>TRBJ1-1|TRBV7-2
ASSLGRATQISMNTEAF
>TRBJ2-5|TRBV7-8
ASSPRQDLTQETQY
>TRBJ2-2|TRBV4-1
ASSQDWTGTGALAGGPPGELF
>TRBJ2-7|TRBV7-2
ASSWGQGWYEQY
>TRBJ1-2|TRBV12-3/TRBV12-4
ASSLGGPGGYT
>TRBJ2-7|TRBV7-9
ASGPTSGRVGHEQY
>TRBJ1-4|TRBV7-9
ASSPPGAGGNEKLF
>TRBJ2-2|TRBV20-1
SAFDPAGTSGATGELF